These 23 T cell receptor beta chains were all obtained from the same sample, sequenced in a study of cytomegalovirus exposure and HLA in healthy donors. PCR used 60 Vbeta primers and 13 Jbeta primers. Repertoires were generated with immunoSEQ multiplex PCR, while TCRdb's copy carries only in-frame clones and drops some. The sample lists over 120,000 clones; roughly 80% were seen once. Sample: PBMCs. The receptor source for this set is a middle-aged man in good health and CMV-seronegative.

The V and J genes are TRBV7-2 and TRBJ2-1; TRBD1 agrees at 10 bases. The CDR3 spans 18 residues. Trimming at V came to 6 bases and at J to 4 bases, leaving 15 bases not matched to a gene. Germline CDR1 reads SGHTA; CDR2 reads FQGNSA. The CDR3 reads CASRPGDRTGGGYNEQFF. The CDR3 nucleotides read TGTGCCAGCAGGCCGGGGGACAGGACAGGGGGAGGGTACAATGAGCAGTTCTTC.

The chain is built from TRBV6-1 and TRBJ1-1; the match to TRBD1 covers 7 bases. This CDR3 is 14 amino acids long. J lost 4 bases, V lost 4 bases, and 6 bases had no gene match. Per the germline V gene, CDR1 is MNHNS and CDR2 is SASEGT. The CDR3 DNA is TGTGCCAGCAGTGTCCGATACAGGGGCACTGAAGCTTTCTTT. Its translation is CASSVRYRGTEAFF.

The chain carries TRBV6-4 and TRBJ1-1, with TRBD1 identical over 8 bases. J lost 1 base, V lost 6 bases, and 4 bases had no gene match. Germline loops: CDR1 MRHNA, CDR2 SNTAGT. The CDR3 extends over 14 amino acids. The CDR3, as DNA: TGTGCCAGCAGGGGGACAGGCCGGAACACTGAAGCTTTCTTT. This encodes CASRGTGRNTEAFF.

The chain employs TRBV7-9 and TRBJ1-4; possibly TRBD1 for D (6 bases). V lost 5 bases and J lost 4, with 11 bases in between. Germline values: CDR1 SEHNR, CDR2 FQNEAQ (reference sequence). The CDR3 covers 14 residues. The CDR3 coding sequence is TGTGCCAGCAGCGTGCAGGGGAGTAATGAAAAACTGTTTTTT. Protein: CASSVQGSNEKLFF.

This clone was recorded once. The genes are TRBV19 and TRBJ2-7; 11 bases fit TRBD1. The CDR3 covers 14 residues. Trimming removed 7 bases from V and 3 bases from J; junction bases left unmatched: 5. Germline assignment: CDR1 LNHDA and CDR2 SQIVND (reference sequence). The CDR3 bases are TGTGCCAGTACTTCCGGGACAGGGGGCTACGAGCAGTACTTC. Translating it yields CASTSGTGGYEQYF.

The CDR3 loop reads CASSLGQGPDEQYF. DNA of the CDR3: TGTGCCAGTAGCCTCGGACAGGGGCCGGACGAGCAGTACTTC. The chain links TRBV19 to TRBJ2-7, with 9 bases fitting TRBD1. Trimming took 6 bases from V and 5 from J; bases not matched to a gene: 8. Germline loops: CDR1 LNHDA, CDR2 SQIVND (reference sequence). This CDR3 region has 14 residues.

The rearrangement uses TRBV7-9 and TRBJ2-1; TRBD2 agrees at 10 bases. This CDR3 spans 18 amino acids. Losses at the gene ends were 1 base for V and 8 bases for J; bases not matched to a gene: 14. CDR1 and CDR2 (germline): SEHNR, FQNEAQ (reference sequence). Here the CDR3 DNA reads TGTGCCAGCAGCTTAGACGGGTCGCTAGCGGGGGTTGGGGATGAGCAGTTCTTC. Its protein is CASSLDGSLAGVGDEQFF.

The chain recombines TRBV5-1 with TRBJ2-3, with 11 bases that match TRBD2. The CDR3 covers 15 residues. CDR1 is SGHRS, CDR2 YFSETQ, per germline. The V segment lost 7 bases and the J segment 5 bases; nucleotides outside the gene matches: 9. The CDR3 nucleotides read TGCGCCAGCGGACCTAGCGGGGGGAAGAGAGATACGCAGTATTTT. It codes for CASGPSGGKRDTQYF.

In this sample, this clone turned up once. CDR3 nucleotide sequence: TGTGCCAGCTCACCGACAAATTCACCCCTCCACTTT. This gives the protein CASSPTNSPLHF. The rearrangement uses TRBV18 and TRBJ1-6; D ambiguous. CDR3 size: 12 residues. Per the germline V gene, CDR1 is KGHSH and CDR2 is LQKENI. The ends were cut back, 3 bases at V and 7 bases at J, with 4 bases in the middle.

CDR3 region: CASQGAFGYTF. The CDR3 bases are TGTGCCAGTCAGGGGGCCTTTGGCTACACCTTC. The chain employs TRBV19 and TRBJ1-2; 8 bases agree with TRBD1. The germline V gene encodes CDR1 LNHDA and CDR2 SQIVND (reference sequence). The V gene end was trimmed by 8 bases and the J gene end by 7 bases; junction bases not matched to a gene: 3. CDR3 length: 11 amino acids.

The rearrangement uses TRBV19 and TRBJ1-1; 10 nucleotides line up with TRBD1. The CDR3 sequence is 14 residues long. V trimming: 8 bases; J trimming: 1 base; junction bases outside the gene matches: 4. The germline CDR1 and CDR2 sequences are LNHDA and SQIVND (reference sequence). The CDR3 is CASETGGKNTEAFF. The CDR3 region has the DNA TGTGCCAGTGAGACAGGGGGCAAGAACACTGAAGCTTTCTTT.

Note on this clone: This same CDR3 is encoded by further DNA sequences in the sample. V is TRBV7-2 and J is TRBJ1-4; 10 nucleotides match TRBD1. Looked up from germline, CDR1 is SGHTA and CDR2 is FQGNSA. This CDR3 has 14 amino acids. V trimming: 5 bases; J trimming: 7 bases; junction bases outside the gene matches: 4. The CDR3 bases are TGTGCCAGCAGCCATGGGGACAGGGGTGAAAAACTGTTTTTT. The encoded protein is CASSHGDRGEKLFF.

The chain combines TRBV29-1 with TRBJ2-3, with a weak D call TRBD2 (5 bases). Trimming took 3 bases from V and 4 from J, leaving 14 bases between them. Germline lookup yields CDR1 SQVTM and CDR2 ANQGSEA. The CDR3 totals 14 residues. The CDR3, as DNA: TGCAGCGTTGAGGGAGTGGGTACAGCAGATACGCAGTATTTT. Protein sequence: CSVEGVGTADTQYF.

This clone was detected once. The rearrangement uses TRBV5-1 and TRBJ1-3; D possibly corresponds to TRBD1 (6 bases). V was clipped by 4 bases and J by 0 bases, with 14 bases between them. CDR3 length: 16 amino acids. Germline CDR1 is SGHRS and CDR2 is YFSETQ. As DNA, the CDR3 is TGCGCCAGCAGCAGGCAACAGGGTAGCTCTGGAAACACCATATATTTT. Protein sequence: CASSRQQGSSGNTIYF. The full variable domain, its missing parts supplied by reference TRBV5-1 and TRBJ1-3, is KAGVTQTPRYLIKTRGQQVTLSCSPISGHRSVSWYQQTPGQGLQFLFEYFSETQRNKGNFPGRFSGRQFSNSRSEMNVSTLELGDSALYLCASSRQQGSSGNTIYFGEGSWLTVV.

V usage is TRBV6-7 and J usage is TRBJ1-1; 8 bases align to TRBD1. TRBV6-7 is an open reading frame whose function is uncertain. CDR3 length: 16 residues. V lost 2 bases, J lost 5 bases, and 10 bases stayed unmatched. The CDR3 DNA follows: TGTGCCAGCAGTTACCCCGTCATCAGGGGGCAGACTGAAGCTTTCTTT. It codes for CASSYPVIRGQTEAFF.

This chain uses TRBV28 with TRBJ2-7; 8 bases align to TRBD2. CDR1 is MDHEN, CDR2 SYDVKM, per germline. The CDR3 sequence is 14 residues long. V lost 7 bases, J lost 0 bases, and 5 bases stayed unmatched. The CDR3 DNA sequence: TGTGCCAGCAAAGAGCGGGGGAGCTCCTACGAGCAGTACTTC. Protein product: CASKERGSSYEQYF.

The table lists this clone with a few counts. The chain carries TRBV28 and TRBJ2-3, with TRBD1 matching 10 bases. This CDR3 has 15 residues. The ends lost 6 bases at V and 4 bases at J; junction bases unmatched: 7. Germline CDR1 and CDR2: MDHEN and SYDVKM. The CDR3 coding sequence is TGTGCCAGCAGGTACGCTGGACAGGGGGCAGATACGCAGTATTTT. The encoded protein is CASRYAGQGADTQYF.

The chain is built from TRBV5-1 and TRBJ1-6; no definite D call. Germline CDR1 reads SGHRS; CDR2 reads YFSETQ. CDR3 length: 14 residues. The germline V and J ends were trimmed by 2 bases and 9 bases, with 12 bases remaining between them. This chain's CDR3 is CASSLGVEGSPLHF. CDR3 nucleotide sequence: TGCGCCAGCAGCTTAGGTGTCGAGGGTTCACCCCTCCACTTT.

The chain is built from TRBV5-8 and TRBJ1-5; D unresolved. The CDR3 loop spans 16 amino acids. V lost 2 bases to trimming and J lost 2 bases, with 14 bases between them. Per germline, CDR1 SGHTS and CDR2 YDEGEE. This chain's CDR3 is CASSFLGGLGNQPQHF. CDR3 nucleotide sequence: TGTGCCAGCAGCTTCCTAGGAGGGCTGGGCAATCAGCCCCAGCATTTT.

The rearrangement joins TRBV5-6 to TRBJ1-6; D might be TRBD1 (6 bases). The germline V gene has CDR1 SGHDT and CDR2 YYEEEE. Trimming removed 4 bases from V and 5 bases from J, with 13 bases in between. This CDR3 comprises 15 residues. This chain's CDR3 is CASSLWGGDNSPLHF. Written as DNA, the CDR3 is TGTGCCAGCAGCCTGTGGGGGGGCGATAATTCACCCCTCCACTTT.

About this clone: One end of the junction varies from germline; a read error may be responsible. The V gene is TRBV6-5, the J gene TRBJ2-7; TRBD1 aligns across 10 bases. The CDR3 is 15 residues long. The germline gives CDR1 MNHEY, CDR2 SVGAGI. The CDR3 region is CASSMRTGGLYGQYF. DNA of the CDR3: TGTGCCAGCAGCATGAGGACAGGGGGTCTATACGGGCAGTACTTC.

CDR3: CASSIYSGDTGELFF. The CDR3 coding sequence is TGTGCCAGTAGTATATATAGCGGGGACACCGGGGAGCTGTTTTTT. This chain uses TRBV19 with TRBJ2-2; 8 positions agree with TRBD2. Germline CDR1 and CDR2: LNHDA and SQIVND (reference sequence). CDR3 length: 15 amino acids. V lost 2 bases and J lost 3; bases outside the gene matches: 2. Full variable domain (rest looked up from reference TRBV19 and TRBJ2-2): DGGITQSPKYLFRKEGQNVTLSCEQNLNHDAMYWYRQDPGQGLRLIYYSQIVNDFQKGDIAEGYSVSREKKESFPLTVTSAQKNPTAFYLCASSIYSGDTGELFFGEGSRLTVL.

The J gene is TRBJ1-6, the V gene TRBV4-3, with a tentative D call TRBD1 (5 bases). V dropped 5 bases and J dropped 4 bases, with 9 bases sitting between them. The CDR3 runs to 14 residues. The V gene's germline CDR1 is LGHNA and CDR2 YSLEER. The CDR3 sequence: CASSKNRYNSPLHF. CDR3 nucleotide sequence: TGCGCCAGCAGCAAAAACAGGTATAATTCACCCCTCCACTTT.